What follows are 21 T cell receptor beta chains derived from one specimen sequenced in a study of T cell responses to AZD1222 COVID-19 vaccine. Method: immunoSEQ multiplex PCR; TCRdb's copy keeps in-frame clones and lacks some. The table lists some 180,000 clones, approximately 92% of them singletons. Sequenced here: peripheral blood, sampled on day 0 of AZD1222 vaccination. The receptor source for this set is an adult in good health.

The chain recombines TRBV12-5 with TRBJ1-1; D not certain. CDR1 is LGHNT, CDR2 FRNRAP, per germline. CDR3 length: 13 amino acids. Trimming removed 1 base from V and 1 base from J, with 4 bases in between. In DNA, the CDR3 is TGTGCTAGTGGTTTGGGGGGGAACACTGAAGCTTTCTTT. This codes for CASGLGGNTEAFF.

This chain joins TRBV5-4 and TRBJ1-1, with TRBD1 matching 7 bases. V was clipped by 2 bases and J by 8 bases; unmatched bases: 3. The CDR3 runs to 12 residues. Germline-derived CDR1 and CDR2 are SGHNT and YYREEE (reference sequence). The CDR3 DNA reads as TGTGCCAGCAGCTTCAGGGGGGCAGAAGCTTTCTTT. This codes for CASSFRGAEAFF.

The chain is built from TRBV3-1 (or the pseudogene TRBV3-2) and TRBJ1-5, with D perhaps TRBD1 (5 bases). In germline, CDR1 is LGHDT, CDR2 YNNKEL (reference sequence). Trimming removed 4 bases from V and 5 bases from J, with 15 bases in between. CDR3 length equals 15 residues. CDR3 coding DNA: TGTGCCAGCAGCCCCGGCCCGGGGCGGCATCAGCCCCAGCATTTT. Translation gives CASSPGPGRHQPQHF.

The V call is TRBV28, the J call TRBJ1-5, with a tentative D call TRBD1 (5 bases). V lost 5 bases and J 10 bases, leaving 21 bases between the germline ends. CDR1 is MDHEN and CDR2 is SYDVKM in the germline V gene. The CDR3 runs 15 residues. The DNA of the CDR3 is TGTGCCAGCAGTACGGGACTGACTCGGCTTGAACCCCAGCATTTT. Translation gives CASSTGLTRLEPQHF. Supplemented by reference TRBV28 and TRBJ1-5, the full variable domain reads DVKVTQSSRYLVKRTGEKVFLECVQDMDHENMFWYRQDPGLGLRLIYFSYDVKMKEKGDIPEGYSVSREKKERFSLILESASTNQTSMYLCASSTGLTRLEPQHFGDGTRLSIL.

This chain connects TRBV3-1 (or the pseudogene TRBV3-2) to TRBJ1-3; 7 nucleotides line up with TRBD1. CDR1 and CDR2 (germline): LGHDT, YNNKEL (reference sequence). V gave up 0 bases and J gave up 0 bases; unmatched junction bases: 11. This CDR3 comprises 19 residues. The chain's CDR3 is CASSQDQGTALFSGNTIYF. The DNA for the CDR3 is TGTGCCAGCAGCCAAGATCAAGGGACAGCGCTTTTCTCTGGAAACACCATATATTTT.

The rearrangement uses TRBV7-9 and TRBJ1-1, with D unresolved. Germline CDR1 reads SEHNR; CDR2 reads FQNEAQ (reference sequence). The CDR3 contains 12 residues. V was trimmed by 5 bases and J by 6 bases, leaving 10 bases between them. CDR3 sequence: CASSPPGSEAFF. DNA for the CDR3: TGTGCCAGCAGCCCCCCGGGGTCTGAAGCTTTCTTT.

The J gene is TRBJ2-7, the V gene TRBV9; unclear D gene. Germline assignment: CDR1 SGDLS and CDR2 YYNGEE. The CDR3 runs to 15 residues. V was shortened by 4 bases and J by 2 bases, with 16 bases between the two germline ends. The chain's CDR3 is CASSPEADPTYEQYV. The CDR3 DNA follows: TGTGCCAGCAGCCCTGAGGCCGACCCGACCTACGAGCAGTACGTC.

The V and J genes are TRBV7-9 and TRBJ2-1; no definite D call. The CDR3 has 11 amino acids. Per the germline V gene, CDR1 is SEHNR and CDR2 is FQNEAQ (reference sequence). The V end lost 0 bases, the J end lost 6 bases, and 0 bases lay between the germline ends. The CDR3 spells CASSLANEQFF. CDR3 bases: TGTGCCAGCAGCTTAGCCAATGAGCAGTTCTTC.

This clone was seen a single time. The rearrangement uses TRBV4-1 and TRBJ1-5; the match to TRBD1 covers 9 bases. The V gene end was trimmed by 1 base and the J gene end by 3 bases; junction bases not matched to a gene: 4. The CDR3 runs to 16 residues. Germline V gives CDR1 MGHRA, CDR2 YSYEKL. CDR3 nucleotides: TGCGCCAGCAGCCAAGGAGGGACAGGGTACAATCAGCCCCAGCATTTT. It is translated as CASSQGGTGYNQPQHF.

The CDR3 is CASSEVSGPYEQYF. DNA of the CDR3: TGTGCCAGCAGTGAAGTGAGCGGTCCCTACGAGCAGTACTTC. The V and J genes are TRBV6-1 and TRBJ2-7, with D possibly being TRBD2 (5 bases). The CDR3 totals 14 residues. V was trimmed by 1 base and J by 2 bases, leaving 9 bases between them. Germline V lookup: CDR1 MNHNS, CDR2 SASEGT.

This clone was observed once. This chain links TRBV30 with TRBJ1-2, with TRBD1 matching over 8 bases. The ends lost 7 bases at V and 14 bases at J; junction bases unmatched: 18. The CDR3 is 13 residues long. Germline V gene lookup returns CDR1 GTSNPN and CDR2 SVGIG (reference sequence). CDR3 residues: CALPPDRAGFVTF. CDR3 nucleotide sequence: TGTGCCTTACCCCCGGACAGGGCCGGCTTTGTTACCTTC.

This chain connects TRBV19 to TRBJ1-1; D remains ambiguous. The V end was cut by 2 bases, the J end by 11 bases, with 15 bases between. CDR3 length: 13 residues. Per germline, CDR1 LNHDA and CDR2 SQIVND (reference sequence). CDR3 protein: CASSIKRTTGAFF. In DNA, the CDR3 is TGTGCCAGTAGTATAAAGCGGACGACGGGGGCTTTCTTT.

The chain joins TRBV12-5 to TRBJ2-1, with 8 positions matching TRBD2. Trimming took 5 bases from V and 5 from J; bases not matched to a gene: 14. CDR1 is LGHNT, CDR2 FRNRAP, per germline. This CDR3 comprises 17 residues. The CDR3 DNA follows: TGTGCTAGTGGTAAAGCAAGGAGCGGGAGTCGGAACAATGAGCAGTTCTTC. Translated, it gives CASGKARSGSRNNEQFF.

DNA for the CDR3: TGTGCCAGCAGCGTAAAAACAGGGGGAACAGATACGCAGTATTTT. It codes for CASSVKTGGTDTQYF. The rearrangement links TRBV9 to TRBJ2-3; TRBD1 aligns across 8 bases. Germline lookup yields CDR1 SGDLS and CDR2 YYNGEE. Trimming cost V 1 base and J 3 bases; bases outside gene matches: 4. The CDR3 loop spans 15 amino acids.

V and J are TRBV27 and TRBJ1-3; D not certain. Germline V gene data show CDR1 as MNHEY and CDR2 as SMNVEV (reference sequence). This CDR3 spans 13 amino acids. V lost 2 bases, J lost 2 bases, and 4 bases lay in between. In DNA form, the CDR3 reads TGTGCCAGCAGTTTAACTCCTGGAAACACCATATATTTT. Residues: CASSLTPGNTIYF.

This chain connects TRBV19 to TRBJ1-1; D uncertain. V lost 7 bases and J 6 bases, leaving 18 bases between the germline ends. Germline CDR1 reads LNHDA; CDR2 reads SQIVND (reference sequence). This CDR3 is built from 14 residues. The CDR3 DNA sequence: TGTGCCAGTAAGATGACGGGTTCCTGGCCTGAAGCTTTCTTT. Translation gives CASKMTGSWPEAFF.

This chain links TRBV4-1 with TRBJ2-2; 9 nucleotides align to TRBD2. Germline CDR1 and CDR2: MGHRA and YSYEKL. The junction had 13 bases not matched to a gene; V was cut back by 1 base and J by 1 base. CDR3 length: 20 amino acids. CDR3 amino acids: CASSQGGPRREGLNTGELFF. CDR3 DNA: TGCGCCAGCAGCCAAGGTGGCCCGCGGCGGGAGGGGCTGAACACCGGGGAGCTGTTTTTT.

The gene calls are TRBV19 and TRBJ1-1, with D hard to call. This CDR3 comprises 12 residues. Germline V gene data show CDR1 as LNHDA and CDR2 as SQIVND (reference sequence). V was trimmed by 7 bases and J by 2 bases, leaving 8 bases between them. The CDR3: CASTIGNTEAFF. The CDR3 bases are TGTGCCAGTACAATTGGTAACACTGAAGCTTTCTTT. The complete variable domain, with remaining parts taken from reference TRBV19 and TRBJ1-1, reads DGGITQSPKYLFRKEGQNVTLSCEQNLNHDAMYWYRQDPGQGLRLIYYSQIVNDFQKGDIAEGYSVSREKKESFPLTVTSAQKNPTAFYLCASTIGNTEAFFGQGTRLTVV.

This CDR3 is CASSLSLTYGYTF. The CDR3 DNA reads TGTGCCAGCAGTTTAAGTCTGACCTATGGCTACACCTTC. The V and J genes are TRBV27 and TRBJ1-2; D is unresolved. The germline gives CDR1 MNHEY, CDR2 SMNVEV (reference sequence). The CDR3 is 13 residues long. Trimming removed 2 bases at V and 4 bases at J, with 8 bases between.

This CDR3 is CASSLVGLPGYTF. The CDR3 DNA reads as TGTGCCAGCAGTTTAGTAGGCTTACCTGGCTACACCTTC. The chain uses TRBV12-3 or TRBV12-4 and TRBJ1-2; D is undetermined. The CDR3 spans 13 residues. Trimming stripped 1 base from V and 7 bases from J, with 10 bases between.

This clone was picked up a small number of times. The rearrangement uses TRBV3-1 (or the pseudogene TRBV3-2) and TRBJ2-1, with 9 bases matching TRBD1. Germline CDR1 and CDR2: LGHDT and YNNKEL (reference sequence). This CDR3 comprises 16 residues. Unmatched junction bases numbered 10, after V lost 5 bases and J lost 5 bases. CDR3 DNA sequence: TGTGCCAGCAGCAGAACCGGGACAGGGAGGAACAATGAGCAGTTCTTC. Translating it yields CASSRTGTGRNNEQFF.